Each of the 4 T cell receptor beta chains below was sequenced from the same sample in a study of Graves' ophthalmopathy and Graves' hyperthyroidism. Investigators amplified TCR beta CDR3 regions from RNA transcripts. An opening RT-PCR round employed HTBI primers and preceded a second-round multiplex PCR. In TCRdb, the multiplex PCR reads were re-called with MiXCR into one record per CDR3 protein. Of 560,000 or so distinct CDR3 sequences in the sample, less than 40% are singletons; the top ten hold around 4%. Sequenced material: peripheral blood or thyroid tissue (not recorded which). Every receptor here comes from an adult man with Graves' hyperthyroidism.

The V and J genes are TRBV7-8 and TRBJ2-7; perhaps TRBD2 as D (5 bases). V shed 1 base and J shed 6 bases, with 19 bases lying between them. Looked up from germline, CDR1 is SGHVS and CDR2 is FQNEAQ. CDR3 length equals 16 residues. The chain's CDR3 is CASSLGSRGPFGEQYF. CDR3 in DNA: TGTGCCAGCAGCTTAGGGTCTCGCGGGCCCTTCGGCGAGCAGTACTTC.

This clonotype was counted ten times or more. The chain links TRBV10-3 to TRBJ2-2; D not resolved. Trimming cost V 7 bases and J 0 bases, with 9 bases left between them. The CDR3 has 14 residues. Germline V lookup: CDR1 ENHRY, CDR2 SYGVKD. The CDR3 is CAINRSPNTGELFF. CDR3 nucleotide sequence: TGTGCCATCAATCGCAGCCCGAACACCGGGGAGCTGTTTTTT.

Ten or more counts support this clonotype. This chain joins TRBV19 and TRBJ1-1; the D is unclear. V dropped 8 bases and J dropped 0 bases, with 7 bases sitting between them. The germline V gene encodes CDR1 LNHDA and CDR2 SQIVND (reference sequence). This CDR3 has 12 residues. For the CDR3, the DNA is TGTGCCAGTCGGCGACTGAACACTGAAGCTTTCTTT. Amino acids: CASRRLNTEAFF. Combining the CDR3 with reference TRBV19 and TRBJ1-1 gives the whole variable domain DGGITQSPKYLFRKEGQNVTLSCEQNLNHDAMYWYRQDPGQGLRLIYYSQIVNDFQKGDIAEGYSVSREKKESFPLTVTSAQKNPTAFYLCASRRLNTEAFFGQGTRLTVV.

This clonotype was seen repeatedly, ten times or more. One end of the junction varies from germline; a read error may be responsible. The genes are TRBV5-1 and TRBJ2-5, with D possibly matching TRBD2 (6 bases). CDR3 length equals 13 residues. The germline gives CDR1 SGHRS, CDR2 YFSETQ. The CDR3 coding sequence is TGTGCCAGCAGTGTCGGGGGTCAAGAGACCCAGTACTTC. Translating it yields CASSVGGQETQYF.